This record concerns one T cell receptor (beta chain) sequence. The target antigen is unknown. The protocol was immunoSEQ multiplex PCR, while the TCRdb copy is restricted to in-frame clones and leaves out a portion. The data hold about 140,000 clones, with about 92% observed a single time. This specimen comes from a study of OX40 agonist ivuxolimab in advanced cancers. The CDR3 contains 17 residues. The germline gives CDR1 KGHSH, CDR2 LQKENI. Trimming took 0 bases from V and 3 from J; bases not matched to a gene: 7. Study findings and constraints: Nonresponders included some who also had low normalized T-cell clonal expansion. Clones of CD4+ and CD8+ blood T cells grew by week 6 at doses of 0.1 to 3.0 mg/kg.

This specimen was CD4+ or CD8+ T cells sorted from blood, taken in a trial of the OX40 agonist ivuxolimab. V gene TRBV18 combines with J gene TRBJ2-1; 8 bases line up with TRBD1. The clonotype comes from an adult with an advanced solid tumor such as melanoma, head and neck, liver or kidney cancer. The DNA of the CDR3 is TGTGCCAGCTCACCACCGGTCGGGACAGGAAGCTACAATGAGCAGTTCTTC. It specifies CASSPPVGTGSYNEQFF. The complete variable domain, with remaining parts taken from reference TRBV18 and TRBJ2-1, reads NAGVMQNPRHLVRRRGQEARLRCSPMKGHSHVYWYRQLPEEGLKFMVYLQKENIIDESGMPKERFSAEFPKEGPSILRIQQVVRGDSAAYFCASSPPVGTGSYNEQFFGPGTRLTVL.